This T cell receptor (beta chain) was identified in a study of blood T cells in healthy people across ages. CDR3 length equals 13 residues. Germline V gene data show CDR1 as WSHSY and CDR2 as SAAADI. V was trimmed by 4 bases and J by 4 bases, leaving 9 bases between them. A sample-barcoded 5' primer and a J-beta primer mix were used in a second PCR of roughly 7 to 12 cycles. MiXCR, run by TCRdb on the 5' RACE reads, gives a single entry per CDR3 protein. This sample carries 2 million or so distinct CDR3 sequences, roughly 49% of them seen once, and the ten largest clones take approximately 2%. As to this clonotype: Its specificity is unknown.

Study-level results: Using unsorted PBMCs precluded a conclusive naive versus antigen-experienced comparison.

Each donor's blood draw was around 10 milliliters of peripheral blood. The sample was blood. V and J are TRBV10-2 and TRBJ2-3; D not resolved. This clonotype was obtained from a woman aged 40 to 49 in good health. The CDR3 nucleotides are TGCGCCAGCAGTGCCGTCAATCCAGATACGCAGTATTTT. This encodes CASSAVNPDTQYF.